This T cell receptor beta chain was sequenced in a study of blood T cell repertoires in COVID-19. Per germline, CDR1 SGDLS and CDR2 YYNGEE. V was clipped by 0 bases and J by 4 bases, with 10 bases between them. The CDR3 contains 14 residues. The protocol was immunoSEQ multiplex PCR, while the TCRdb copy is restricted to in-frame clones and leaves out a portion. In the table there are about 100,000 clones, less than 90% of which are singletons. The chain employs TRBV9 and TRBJ1-1, with D perhaps matching TRBD1 (5 bases). The sequence was obtained from a man younger than 40 in a cohort sampled during active COVID-19. The sample was peripheral blood. The CDR3 loop is CASSVGQSLTEAFF. The CDR3 nucleotides are TGTGCCAGCAGCGTAGGACAGTCCCTCACTGAAGCTTTCTTT.